A single sample gave rise to the 20 T cell receptor beta chains below, sequenced in a study of T-cell memory formation after mild COVID-19. Using its own MiXCR run on the 5' RACE reads, TCRdb lists one record per CDR3 protein. This sample has approximately 400,000 distinct CDR3 sequences, with approximately 24% found just once. Sequencing used PBMCs or a T cell subset sorted from them (not recorded which). Source of these receptors: an adult woman who had mild COVID-19 (a few samples of this study predate the infection). Cell type and time point are not known.

The V call is TRBV11-3, the J call TRBJ2-5; possibly TRBD1 for D (6 bases). V gave up 3 bases and J gave up 3 bases, with 8 bases separating them. Germline loops: CDR1 SGHNT, CDR2 YENEEA. The CDR3 runs 13 residues. The CDR3 sequence is CASSLGAKETQYF. The DNA of the CDR3 is TGTGCCAGCAGCTTGGGGGCCAAAGAGACCCAGTACTTC.

This clonotype was observed a few times. This sequence joins TRBV29-1 and TRBJ2-1, with TRBD2 matching 12 bases. Trimming at V came to 7 bases and at J to 7 bases, leaving 8 bases not matched to a gene. Germline CDR1 and CDR2: SQVTM and ANQGSEA. The CDR3 contains 14 residues. CDR3 sequence: CSARGLAGLNEQFF. The DNA of the CDR3 is TGCAGCGCTCGGGGACTAGCGGGTTTGAATGAGCAGTTCTTC.

The chain recombines TRBV14 with TRBJ2-7; D ambiguous. The CDR3 is 14 amino acids. CDR1 is SGHDN and CDR2 is FVKESK in the germline V gene. V gave up 3 bases and J gave up 1 base, with 10 bases separating them. Here the CDR3 DNA reads TGTGCCAGCAGCCAGTTAGCCTCGTCCTACGAGCAGTACTTC. Encoded protein: CASSQLASSYEQYF.

This clonotype turned up a few times. V is TRBV20-1 and J is TRBJ1-3; no definite D call. Germline CDR1 and CDR2: DFQATT and SNEGSKA (reference sequence). With 0 bases removed from V and 7 bases from J, the gap between germline ends came to 7 bases. There are 12 residues in the CDR3. This CDR3 reads CSARDPLNTIYF. The CDR3 bases are TGCAGTGCTAGAGATCCCCTGAACACCATATATTTT.

This chain joins TRBV7-6 and TRBJ2-2; 7 bases match TRBD2. The length of the CDR3 is 15 residues. The trim removed 5 bases at V and 4 bases at J, leaving 7 bases unmatched. From germline, CDR1 is SGHVS and CDR2 FNYEAQ. In DNA, the CDR3 is TGTGCCAGCAGCCCTCGGGAGCGGGGCACCGGGGAGCTGTTTTTT. Its translation: CASSPRERGTGELFF.

This clonotype was recorded a few times. V is TRBV6-2 or TRBV6-3 and J is TRBJ2-7, with a weak D call TRBD1 (5 bases). CDR1 and CDR2 (germline): MNHEY, SVGEGT. Trimming took off 5 bases at V and 0 bases at J, with 8 bases between the two ends. The CDR3 contains 13 residues. For the CDR3, the DNA is TGTGCCAGCAGTGGACAAATCTCCTACGAGCAGTACTTC. Protein: CASSGQISYEQYF.

This clonotype has a handful of counts. The gene calls are TRBV4-3 and TRBJ2-5; D is uncertain. With 4 bases removed from V and 4 bases from J, the gap between germline ends came to 10 bases. Germline V lookup: CDR1 LGHNA, CDR2 YSLEER. CDR3 length: 13 amino acids. In nucleotides, the CDR3 is TGCGCCAGCAGCCCGGATAGGGTAGAGACCCAGTACTTC. This encodes CASSPDRVETQYF.

The chain combines TRBV6-5 with TRBJ1-2; tentative D call: TRBD1 (6 bases). Germline V gene sequence: CDR1 MNHEY, CDR2 SVGAGI. V was pared by 4 bases and J by 6 bases, with 18 bases between. There are 15 residues in the CDR3. The CDR3 region is CASSSLAGRGHGYTF. The DNA of the CDR3 is TGTGCCAGCAGTTCCCTGGCGGGCAGGGGCCATGGCTACACCTTC.

V gene TRBV3-1 combines with J gene TRBJ2-7, with D unresolved. The CDR3 loop spans 15 amino acids. Trimming took 0 bases from V and 6 from J, leaving 15 bases between them. CDR1 and CDR2 from the germline V gene are LGHDT and YNNKEL (reference sequence). The CDR3 region has the DNA TGTGCCAGCAGCCAAGATGCTAGATTAGGGCGCGAGCAGTACTTC. Amino acid sequence: CASSQDARLGREQYF.

V and J are TRBV20-1 and TRBJ1-1; the D gene is possibly TRBD1 (6 bases). With 3 bases removed from V and 1 base from J, the gap between germline ends came to 12 bases. CDR1 DFQATT and CDR2 SNEGSKA come from the germline V gene (reference sequence). The CDR3 is 14 residues long. CDR3 residues: CSARVQGSNTEAFF. CDR3 coding DNA: TGCAGTGCTAGGGTACAGGGTTCGAACACTGAAGCTTTCTTT.

The chain is built from TRBV24-1 and TRBJ2-1; 7 positions agree with TRBD2. The CDR3 sequence is 16 residues long. Germline V gene lookup returns CDR1 KGHDR and CDR2 SFDVKD. V shed 5 bases, J shed 6 bases, and the junction held 12 bases outside the gene matches. CDR3 sequence: CATSATASGAINEQFF. Here the CDR3 DNA reads TGTGCCACCAGTGCCACCGCTAGCGGAGCTATCAATGAGCAGTTCTTC.

This clonotype showed up many times. This chain links TRBV7-9 with TRBJ2-3; no clear D. Looked up from germline, CDR1 is SEHNR and CDR2 is FQNEAQ (reference sequence). Trimming took off 5 bases at V and 0 bases at J, with 3 bases between the two ends. This CDR3 has 12 amino acids. For the CDR3, the DNA is TGTGCCAGCAGCGGAAGCACAGATACGCAGTATTTT. Protein: CASSGSTDTQYF.

A few counts support this clonotype. The V call is TRBV5-1, the J call TRBJ2-1, with 15 positions matching TRBD2. V trimming: 7 bases; J trimming: 2 bases; junction bases outside the gene matches: 10. The CDR3 loop spans 18 amino acids. Germline CDR1 and CDR2: SGHRS and YFSETQ. The CDR3 DNA reads TGCGCCAGCTCTCCGGGACTAGCGGGGGGCCTAGCCTACAATGAGCAGTTCTTC. Translation gives CASSPGLAGGLAYNEQFF.

The CDR3 DNA follows: TGTGCCAGCTCACCAAAGACTAGCGGGGGTTACAATGAGCAGTTCTTC. It yields the protein CASSPKTSGGYNEQFF. The J gene is TRBJ2-1, the V gene TRBV18; TRBD2 agrees at 12 bases. The trim removed 2 bases at V and 4 bases at J, leaving 3 bases unmatched. Germline assignment: CDR1 KGHSH and CDR2 LQKENI. The CDR3 has 16 residues. Looking up the rest from reference TRBV18 and TRBJ2-1 gives the full variable domain: NAGVMQNPRHLVRRRGQEARLRCSPMKGHSHVYWYRQLPEEGLKFMVYLQKENIIDESGMPKERFSAEFPKEGPSILRIQQVVRGDSAAYFCASSPKTSGGYNEQFFGPGTRLTVL.

The rearrangement uses TRBV7-3 and TRBJ2-2; 11 nucleotides line up with TRBD1. J gave up 4 bases and V 5 bases, and 9 bases lay outside the gene matches. CDR3 size: 17 residues. Germline V gene data show CDR1 as SGHTA and CDR2 as FQGTGA. CDR3 bases: TGTGCCAGCAGCCACCTCCCTGGGACAGGGGGCACCGGGGAGCTGTTTTTT. Translation gives CASSHLPGTGGTGELFF.

The chain is built from TRBV4-3 and TRBJ2-7, with D possibly being TRBD2 (5 bases). The CDR3 has 14 amino acids. Germline V gene lookup returns CDR1 LGHNA and CDR2 YSLEER. Trimming took off 1 base at V and 2 bases at J, with 9 bases between the two ends. CDR3 in amino acids: CASSQGLAPYEQYF. As DNA, the CDR3 is TGCGCCAGCAGCCAAGGGCTAGCCCCCTACGAGCAGTACTTC.

The gene calls are TRBV5-1 and TRBJ2-6, with D unresolved. Germline assignment: CDR1 SGHRS and CDR2 YFSETQ. Trimming took off 4 bases at V and 1 base at J, with 6 bases between the two ends. The CDR3 totals 14 residues. CDR3 sequence reads: CASSGPSGANVLTF. The CDR3 coding sequence is TGCGCCAGCAGCGGCCCTTCTGGGGCCAACGTCCTGACTTTC. Using reference TRBV5-1 and TRBJ2-6 for the parts outside the CDR3, the full variable domain is KAGVTQTPRYLIKTRGQQVTLSCSPISGHRSVSWYQQTPGQGLQFLFEYFSETQRNKGNFPGRFSGRQFSNSRSEMNVSTLELGDSALYLCASSGPSGANVLTFGAGSRLTVL.

This clonotype has just a few counts. The chain employs TRBV19 and TRBJ2-1; TRBD2 agrees at 8 bases. Germline values: CDR1 LNHDA, CDR2 SQIVND (reference sequence). The CDR3 consists of 16 residues. Trimming cost V 5 bases and J 0 bases; bases outside gene matches: 6. The CDR3 region is CASSRLSGVSYNEQFF. Written as DNA, the CDR3 is TGTGCCAGTAGTCGCCTTAGCGGGGTCTCCTACAATGAGCAGTTCTTC.

The chain recombines TRBV20-1 with TRBJ2-5, with TRBD2 matching over 7 bases. V dropped 3 bases and J dropped 5; count of bases not matched to a gene: 0. CDR1 DFQATT and CDR2 SNEGSKA come from the germline V gene (reference sequence). CDR3 size: 11 residues. The CDR3, as DNA: TGCAGTGCTAGGACTAGCGAGACCCAGTACTTC. Amino acid sequence: CSARTSETQYF.

J is TRBJ1-2 and V is TRBV5-1, with unresolved D. The V end lost 0 bases, the J end lost 0 bases, and 6 bases lay between the germline ends. Germline V lookup: CDR1 SGHRS, CDR2 YFSETQ. This CDR3 is built from 14 residues. The CDR3 coding sequence is TGCGCCAGCAGCTTGGGGGAGACTAACTATGGCTACACCTTC. It is translated as CASSLGETNYGYTF.